This is a list of T cell receptor beta chains from one sample in a study of OX40 agonist ivuxolimab in advanced cancers. Produced via immunoSEQ multiplex PCR; TCRdb's table is partial and in-frame only. The sample records some 70,000 clones, about four fifths being singletons. The sequencing used CD4+ or CD8+ T cells sorted from blood, collected in a trial of the OX40 agonist ivuxolimab. The receptors were sampled from an adult with an advanced solid tumor such as melanoma, head and neck, liver or kidney cancer. CDR3s include the opening cysteine and the closing phenylalanine or tryptophan. The order of the fields is CDR3 length, D gene, clone size, J gene, V gene, CDR3 protein, CDR3 DNA. The D gene is left open where the match is weak. Size values are once, few and many counts, or a class for expanded clones, and some rows have none.

>15|TRBD1|.|TRBJ1-1|TRBV6-5
CASRTGTGLYTEAFF
TGTGCCAGCAGGACCGGGACAGGACTCTACACTGAAGCTTTCTTT
>16|.|once|TRBJ1-3|TRBV7-2
CASSVWAGLEGNTIYF
TGTGCCAGCAGCGTTTGGGCAGGGCTGGAAGGAAACACCATATATTTT
>13|.|.|TRBJ1-2|TRBV19
CASSIDGPYGYTF
TGTGCCAGTAGTATCGACGGACCCTATGGCTACACCTTC
>15|.|.|TRBJ2-2|TRBV11-2
CASSRELADTGELFF
TGTGCCAGCAGCCGGGAACTAGCCGACACCGGGGAGCTGTTTTTT
>15|.|.|TRBJ1-1|TRBV5-1
CASSLESWQVTEAFF
TGCGCCAGCAGCTTGGAGTCATGGCAGGTCACTGAAGCTTTCTTT
>14|TRBD1|few|TRBJ1-6|TRBV6-1
CASTNTRQGSPLHF
TGTGCCAGCACAAATACCAGACAGGGATCACCCCTCCACTTT
>16|.|.|TRBJ1-1|TRBV15
CATSPPSPLLNTEAFF
TGTGCCACCAGCCCGCCGAGTCCGCTACTGAACACTGAAGCTTTCTTT
>15|.|few|TRBJ1-5|TRBV21-1
CASSKAPGQNQPQHF
TGTGCCAGCAGCAAAGCTCCCGGACAGAATCAGCCCCAGCATTTT
>16|TRBD2|few|TRBJ2-3|TRBV10-1
CASSELTSGRADTQYF
TGCGCCAGCAGTGAGTTAACTAGCGGGAGAGCAGATACGCAGTATTTT
>16|TRBD2|once|TRBJ2-5|TRBV29-1
CSVPTNKRGAQETQYF
TGCAGCGTGCCCACCAACAAGCGGGGGGCCCAGGAGACCCAGTACTTC
>12|.|.|TRBJ1-2|TRBV28
CASRRAIYGYTF
TGTGCCAGCAGAAGGGCCATTTATGGCTACACCTTC
>16|TRBD1|.|TRBJ2-2|TRBV5-8
CASSSGQGAYTGELFF
TGTGCCAGCAGCTCCGGACAGGGGGCTTACACCGGGGAGCTGTTTTTT
>12|.|few|TRBJ1-2|TRBV4-2
CASSQPYEGYTF
TGTGCCAGCAGCCAACCCTATGAAGGCTACACCTTC
>12|.|.|TRBJ2-5|TRBV29-1
CSVRTLRETQYF
TGCAGCGTACGGACGTTGAGAGAGACCCAGTACTTC
>15|TRBD1|.|TRBJ2-7|TRBV6-5
CASSASGTGSYEQYF
TGTGCCAGCAGTGCCTCCGGGACAGGCTCCTACGAGCAGTACTTC
>16|.|.|TRBJ1-3|TRBV5-1
CASSPSGGLSGNTIYF
TGCGCCAGCAGCCCGTCCGGGGGGCTCTCTGGAAACACCATATATTTT
>14|TRBD1|.|TRBJ1-2|TRBV7-9
CASSLTGGHYGYTF
TGTGCCAGCAGCCTGACAGGGGGCCACTATGGCTACACCTTC
>16|TRBD2|.|TRBJ2-5|TRBV7-2
CASSLVAGPGKAVQYF
TGTGCCAGCAGCTTGGTAGCGGGGCCCGGTAAGGCGGTCCAGTACTTC
>12|.|once|TRBJ2-7|TRBV2
CASRPLDGEQYF
TGTGCCAGCAGACCCTTAGATGGCGAGCAGTACTTC
>15|.|.|TRBJ2-1|TRBV27
CASSLAVLGYNEQFF
TGTGCCAGCAGTTTGGCCGTGCTGGGCTACAATGAGCAGTTCTTC
>15|.|.|TRBJ1-5|TRBV6-6
CASRLEGGGNQPQHF
TGTGCCAGCAGACTGGAGGGGGGCGGGAATCAGCCCCAGCATTTT
>15|.|.|TRBJ2-3|TRBV2
CASMRGLKSTDTQYF
TGTGCCAGCATGCGGGGGCTTAAAAGCACAGATACGCAGTATTTT
>12|.|.|TRBJ1-2|TRBV5-5
CASSPRGGGYTF
TGTGCCAGCAGCCCACGGGGTGGTGGCTACACCTTC
>15|TRBD1|.|TRBJ1-2|TRBV5-1
CASSLGGQGRYGYTF
TGCGCCAGCAGCTTGGGGGGACAGGGTCGATATGGCTACACCTTC
>15|TRBD1|.|TRBJ1-6|TRBV6-5
CASSSGQEALSPLHF
TGTGCCAGCAGCTCGGGACAGGAGGCTCTTTCACCCCTCCACTTT
>14|.|.|TRBJ1-4|TRBV12-5
CASGLFGAGEKLFF
TGTGCTAGTGGTTTGTTTGGGGCAGGGGAAAAACTGTTTTTT
>13|TRBD1|few|TRBJ1-2|TRBV19
CASSTGTANGYTF
TGTGCCAGTAGTACCGGGACAGCAAATGGCTACACCTTC
>16|TRBD2|.|TRBJ2-3|TRBV15
CATSKGGASGGDTQYF
TGTGCCACCAGCAAGGGAGGGGCCAGCGGGGGAGATACGCAGTATTTT
>14|.|.|TRBJ2-7|TRBV30
CAWSSGTVQIEQYF
TGTGCCTGGAGTTCCGGGACCGTACAAATCGAGCAGTACTTC
>15|TRBD2|few|TRBJ2-1|TRBV7-2
CASSLRGASYNEQFF
TGTGCCAGCAGCTTGCGGGGGGCCTCCTACAATGAGCAGTTCTTC
>15|.|.|TRBJ1-2|TRBV7-8
CASSFQDGLGYGYTF
TGTGCCAGCAGCTTTCAGGACGGGCTTGGCTATGGCTACACCTTC
>18|.|.|TRBJ1-3|TRBV9
CASSFTLGSLTSGNTIYF
TGTGCCAGCAGCTTTACCCTGGGCAGTTTAACGTCTGGAAACACCATATATTTT
>14|.|.|TRBJ1-1|TRBV19
CASSRGWTNTEAFF
TGTGCCTCCAGTAGGGGCTGGACGAACACTGAAGCTTTCTTT
>13|.|.|TRBJ2-2|TRBV2
CASSPRMSGELFF
TGTGCCAGCAGTCCGCGGATGTCCGGGGAGCTGTTTTTT
>18|.|.|TRBJ1-1|TRBV28
CASRYNRFRTVWNTEAFF
TGTGCCAGCAGGTACAACAGATTTAGAACGGTTTGGAACACTGAAGCTTTCTTT
>14|.|.|TRBJ1-4|TRBV2
CASSESGFGEKLFF
TGTGCCAGCAGTGAATCGGGGTTTGGGGAAAAACTGTTTTTT
>13|.|.|TRBJ2-5|TRBV6-1
CASSVRSQETQYF
TGTGCCAGCAGTGTTCGCTCCCAAGAGACCCAGTACTTC
>16|.|.|TRBJ1-1|TRBV5-5
CASSSENSRVHTEAFF
TGTGCCAGCAGCTCCGAGAACTCCAGGGTCCACACTGAAGCTTTCTTT
>14|.|.|TRBJ2-7|TRBV16
CASSQFAGNYEQYF
TGTGCCAGCAGCCAATTCGCAGGTAACTACGAGCAGTACTTC
>18|.|.|TRBJ1-5|TRBV28
CASSLRTRRSGTSQPQHF
TGTGCCAGCAGTTTACGTACTAGGAGATCCGGAACCAGTCAGCCCCAGCATTTT
>15|TRBD2|.|TRBJ2-3|TRBV29-1
CSVEVWDYNRDTQYF
TGCAGCGTTGAAGTTTGGGACTACAACCGCGATACGCAGTATTTT
>14|TRBD2|.|TRBJ2-3|TRBV6-1
CATSSGGWTDTQYF
TGTGCCACCTCTAGCGGGGGTTGGACAGATACGCAGTATTTT